Below, one T cell receptor (beta chain) is given with its context. These data belong to a study of blood T cell repertoires in COVID-19. The CDR3 loop spans 13 amino acids. J lost 10 bases, V lost 6 bases, and 8 bases had no gene match. The V gene's germline CDR1 is MNHEY and CDR2 SMNVEV (reference sequence). Profiling relied on immunoSEQ multiplex PCR, and the TCRdb table lists in-frame clones only, not all of them. The data show approximately 60,000 clones, with 65% to 80% seen just once and 18% held by the top ten. The V call is TRBV27, the J call TRBJ2-1; 8 bases align to TRBD2. The TCR sequence derives from a man aged 55-75 years with acute or convalescent COVID-19. The sequencing sample was made of peripheral blood. For the CDR3, the DNA is TGTGCCAGCAGCCCCCTGGCGGGAGGAGAGCAGTTCTTC. It specifies CASSPLAGGEQFF.